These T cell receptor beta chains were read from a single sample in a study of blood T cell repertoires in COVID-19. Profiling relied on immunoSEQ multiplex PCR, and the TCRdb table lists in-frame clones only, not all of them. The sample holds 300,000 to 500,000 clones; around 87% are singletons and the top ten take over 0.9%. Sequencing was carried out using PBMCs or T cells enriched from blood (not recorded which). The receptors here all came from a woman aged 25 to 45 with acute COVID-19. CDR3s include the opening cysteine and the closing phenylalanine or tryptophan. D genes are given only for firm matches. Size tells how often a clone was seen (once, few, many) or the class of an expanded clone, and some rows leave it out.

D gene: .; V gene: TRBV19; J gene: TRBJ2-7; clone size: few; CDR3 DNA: TGTGCCAGTAGTATTGCGGTCGGGCTAGCTCGTGAGCAGTACTTC; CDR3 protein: CASSIAVGLAREQYF
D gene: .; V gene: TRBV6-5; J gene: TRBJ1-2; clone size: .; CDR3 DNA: TGTGCCAGCAGGCTACAGGGTTCCTATGGCTACACCTTC; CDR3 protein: CASRLQGSYGYTF
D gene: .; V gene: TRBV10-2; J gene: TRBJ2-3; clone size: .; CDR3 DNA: TGCGCCAGCAGTAAAGGGGGACGGGACACAGATACGCAGTATTTT; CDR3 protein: CASSKGGRDTDTQYF
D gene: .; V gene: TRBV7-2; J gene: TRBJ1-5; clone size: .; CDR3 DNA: TGTGCCAGCAGCTTAAGCCCAGGGGGCAATCAGCCCCAGCATTTT; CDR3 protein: CASSLSPGGNQPQHF
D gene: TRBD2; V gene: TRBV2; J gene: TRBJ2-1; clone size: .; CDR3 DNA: TGTGCCAGCACCGGGTCCGGGGGGGGCTCCTACAATGAGCAGTTCTTC; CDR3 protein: CASTGSGGGSYNEQFF
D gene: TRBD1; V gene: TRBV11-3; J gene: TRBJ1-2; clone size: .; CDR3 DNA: TGTGCCAGCAGCTTAGATGGGACAGGGCTCGGCTACACCTTC; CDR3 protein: CASSLDGTGLGYTF
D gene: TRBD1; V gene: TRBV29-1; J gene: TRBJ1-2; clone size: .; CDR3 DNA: TGCAGCGTTGAAGATTCGCAGGGGGCTTCCTATGGCTACACCTTC; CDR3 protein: CSVEDSQGASYGYTF
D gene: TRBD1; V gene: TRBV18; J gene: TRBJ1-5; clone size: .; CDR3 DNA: TGTGCCAGCTCACCATCGTACAGGGGAGGAAATCAGCCCCAGCATTTT; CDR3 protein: CASSPSYRGGNQPQHF
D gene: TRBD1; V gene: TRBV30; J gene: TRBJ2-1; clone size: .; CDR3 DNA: TGTGCCTGGAGTGACAGGGGTTGGGAGTTCTTC; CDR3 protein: CAWSDRGWEFF
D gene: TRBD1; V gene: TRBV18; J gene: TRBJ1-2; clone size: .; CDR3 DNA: TGTGCCAGCTCACGAAGACAGGGGGAGATCTATGGCTACACCTTC; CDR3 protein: CASSRRQGEIYGYTF
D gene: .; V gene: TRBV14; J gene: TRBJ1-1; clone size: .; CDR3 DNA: TGTGCCAGCAGCCAATTGGGCAGGGGTGAAGCTTTCTTT; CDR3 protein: CASSQLGRGEAFF
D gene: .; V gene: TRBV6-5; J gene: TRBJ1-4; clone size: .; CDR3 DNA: TGTGCCAGCACCAGACAGGCTAATGAAAAACTGTTTTTT; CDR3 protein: CASTRQANEKLFF
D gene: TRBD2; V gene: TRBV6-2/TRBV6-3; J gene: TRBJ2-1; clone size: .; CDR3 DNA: TGTGCCAGCAGCCGACGACTAGCGGCTAGCTCCTACAATGAGCAGTTCTTC; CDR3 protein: CASSRRLAASSYNEQFF
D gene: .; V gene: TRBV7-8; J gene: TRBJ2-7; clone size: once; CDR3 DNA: TGTGCCAGCAGCTTAGCACAGGACCGCTACGAGCAGTACTTC; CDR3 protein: CASSLAQDRYEQYF
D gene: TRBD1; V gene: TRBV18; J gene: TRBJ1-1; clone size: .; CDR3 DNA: TGTGCCAGCTCACCTACAGGGGTTGGTGGGACTGAAGCTTTCTTT; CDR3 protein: CASSPTGVGGTEAFF
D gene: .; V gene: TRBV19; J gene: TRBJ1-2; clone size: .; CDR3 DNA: TGTGCCAGTACCCCCGGAGACAGGAGCGATGGCTACACCTTC; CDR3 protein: CASTPGDRSDGYTF
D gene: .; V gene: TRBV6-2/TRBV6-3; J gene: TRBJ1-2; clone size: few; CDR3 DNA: TGTGCCAGCAGTTCGGGGAATGACTATGGCTACACCTTC; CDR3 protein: CASSSGNDYGYTF
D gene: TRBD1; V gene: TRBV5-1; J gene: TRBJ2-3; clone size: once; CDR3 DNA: TGCGCCAGCAGCTTTGTAGACAGGGGGCGTACAGATACGCAGTATTTT; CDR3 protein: CASSFVDRGRTDTQYF
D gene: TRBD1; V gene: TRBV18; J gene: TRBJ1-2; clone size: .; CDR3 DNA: TGTGCCAGCTCACCAGGGACAGAGGACGGCTACACCTTC; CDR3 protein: CASSPGTEDGYTF
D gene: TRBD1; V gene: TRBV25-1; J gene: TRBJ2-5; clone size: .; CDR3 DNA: TGTGCCAGCTCGGTAGGGAGACAGGGCCGGGAGACCCAGTACTTC; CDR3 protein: CASSVGRQGRETQYF
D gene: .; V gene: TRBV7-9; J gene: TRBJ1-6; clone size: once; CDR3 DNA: TGTGCCAGCAGCTTAGACGGGGATTCACCCCTCCACTTT; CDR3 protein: CASSLDGDSPLHF
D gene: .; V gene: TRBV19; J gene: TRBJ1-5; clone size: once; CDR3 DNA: TGTGCCAGTAGCCAGGACGGAGGGTGGTTTCAGCCCCAGCATTTT; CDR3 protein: CASSQDGGWFQPQHF
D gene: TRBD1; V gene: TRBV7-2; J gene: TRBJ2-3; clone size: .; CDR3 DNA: TGTGCCAGCAGGCCTAAAAGTACAGGGGGCGCGGATACGCAGTATTTT; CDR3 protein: CASRPKSTGGADTQYF
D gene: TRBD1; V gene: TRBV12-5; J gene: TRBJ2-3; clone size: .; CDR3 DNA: TGTGCTAGTGTCCAGCAGGGGGCGGCAGATACGCAGTATTTT; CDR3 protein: CASVQQGAADTQYF
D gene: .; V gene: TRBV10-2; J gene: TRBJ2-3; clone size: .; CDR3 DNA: TGCGCCAGCAGTGAAGGGGCTGGGACGCAGTATTTT; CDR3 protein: CASSEGAGTQYF
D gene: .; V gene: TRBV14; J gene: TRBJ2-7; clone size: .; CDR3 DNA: TGTGCCAGCAGCCAAGATTTTCTGAGACAGGTCGGGTACGAGCAGTACTTC; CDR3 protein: CASSQDFLRQVGYEQYF
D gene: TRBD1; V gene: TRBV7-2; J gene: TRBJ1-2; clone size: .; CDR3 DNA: TGTGCCAGCAGAGCCGGACAGGGATACTATGGCTACACCTTC; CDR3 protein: CASRAGQGYYGYTF
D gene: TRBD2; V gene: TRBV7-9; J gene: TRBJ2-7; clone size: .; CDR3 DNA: TGTGCCAGCAGCTTAGTCGGAAGCGGGGCAACCCACTACGAGCAGTACTTC; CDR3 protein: CASSLVGSGATHYEQYF
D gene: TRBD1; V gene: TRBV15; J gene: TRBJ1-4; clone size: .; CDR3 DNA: TGTGCCACCAGCAGAGCAAAGGGGGCATTCGAAAAACTGTTTTTT; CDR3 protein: CATSRAKGAFEKLFF
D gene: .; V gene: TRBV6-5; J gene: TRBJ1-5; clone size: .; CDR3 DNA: TGTGCCAGCCATTCAAATAGCAATCAGCCCCAGCATTTT; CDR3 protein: CASHSNSNQPQHF
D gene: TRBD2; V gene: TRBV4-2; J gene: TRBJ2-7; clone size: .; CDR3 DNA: TGTGCCAGCAGCCAAGGCGCTCGGACTAGCGGGGGGGCCACGTACGAGCAGTACTTC; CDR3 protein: CASSQGARTSGGATYEQYF
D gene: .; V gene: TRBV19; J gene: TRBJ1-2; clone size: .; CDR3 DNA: TGTGCCAGTAAGGAGAGTAACTATGGCTACACCTTC; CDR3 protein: CASKESNYGYTF
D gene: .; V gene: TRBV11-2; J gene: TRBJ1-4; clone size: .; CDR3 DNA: TGTGCCAGCAGCTTAGAATGGGGGCTTAATGAAAAACTGTTTTTT; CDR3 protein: CASSLEWGLNEKLFF
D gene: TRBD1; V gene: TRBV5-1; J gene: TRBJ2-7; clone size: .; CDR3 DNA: TGCGCCAGCAGCGGGTATTATACAGGGGACGAGCAGTACTTC; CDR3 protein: CASSGYYTGDEQYF
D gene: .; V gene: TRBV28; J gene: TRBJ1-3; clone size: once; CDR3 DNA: TGTGCCAGCAGTTTATCGGGAAACACCATATATTTT; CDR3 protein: CASSLSGNTIYF
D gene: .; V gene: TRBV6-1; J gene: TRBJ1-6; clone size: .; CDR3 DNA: TGTGCCAGCAGTGAATCGACAATCGCATATAATTCACCCCTCCACTTT; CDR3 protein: CASSESTIAYNSPLHF
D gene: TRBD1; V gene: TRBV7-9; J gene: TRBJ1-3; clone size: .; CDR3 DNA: TGTGCCAGCAGCTTCGGGACAGGGGTTAGCGACACCATATATTTT; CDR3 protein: CASSFGTGVSDTIYF
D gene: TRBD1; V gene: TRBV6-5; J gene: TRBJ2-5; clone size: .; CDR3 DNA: TGTGCCAGCAGGTTGGGGGACAGGGGACAAGAGACCCAGTACTTC; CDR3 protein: CASRLGDRGQETQYF
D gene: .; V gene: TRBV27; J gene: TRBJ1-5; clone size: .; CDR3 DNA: TGTGCCAGCAGTTTACGTAGCAATCAGCCCCAGCATTTT; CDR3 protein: CASSLRSNQPQHF
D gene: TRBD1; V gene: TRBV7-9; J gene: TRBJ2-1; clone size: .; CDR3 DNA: TGTGCCAGCAGCTTAGTGAGATTGACAGGGGTCGGGGAGCAGTTCTTC; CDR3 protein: CASSLVRLTGVGEQFF
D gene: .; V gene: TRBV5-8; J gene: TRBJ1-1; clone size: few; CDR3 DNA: TGTGCCAGCAGCTTGTTTTTAGAGTACACTGAAGCTTTCTTT; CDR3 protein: CASSLFLEYTEAFF
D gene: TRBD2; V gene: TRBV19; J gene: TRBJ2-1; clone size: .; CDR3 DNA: TGTGCCAGTATAACCGGGACTAGCCGGCACTCTGAGCAGTTCTTC; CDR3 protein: CASITGTSRHSEQFF
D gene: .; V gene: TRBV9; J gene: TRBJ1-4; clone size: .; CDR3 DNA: TGTGCCAGCAGCGTAGACGGACAACTCTTGGGAAATGAAAAACTGTTTTTT; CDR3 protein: CASSVDGQLLGNEKLFF
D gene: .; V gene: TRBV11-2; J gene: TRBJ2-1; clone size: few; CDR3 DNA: TGTGCCAGCAGCTCCAACCGGGACTACAATGAGCAGTTCTTC; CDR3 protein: CASSSNRDYNEQFF
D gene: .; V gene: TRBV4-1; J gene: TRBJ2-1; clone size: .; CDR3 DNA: TGCGCCAGCAGCCAAGTGGCTGGCTCCTACAATGAGCAGTTCTTC; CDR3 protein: CASSQVAGSYNEQFF
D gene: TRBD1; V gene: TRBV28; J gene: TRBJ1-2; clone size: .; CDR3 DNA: TGTGCCAGCAGTCGGACCGGGACAGCCGGGATCTATGGCTACACCTTC; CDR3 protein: CASSRTGTAGIYGYTF
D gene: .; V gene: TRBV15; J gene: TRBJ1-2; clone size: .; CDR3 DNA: TGTGCCACCAGCAGAGGGGGAGGGAAGGACATCTATGGCTACACCTTC; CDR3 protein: CATSRGGGKDIYGYTF
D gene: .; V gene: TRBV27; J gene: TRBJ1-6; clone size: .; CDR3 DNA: TGTGCCAGCAGTTTGTCGAGGGGGACTTCACCCCTCCACTTT; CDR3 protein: CASSLSRGTSPLHF
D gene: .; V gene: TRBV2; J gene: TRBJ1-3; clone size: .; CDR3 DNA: TGTGCCAGCAGTGAAGACATTACCTCTGGAAACACCATATATTTT; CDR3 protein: CASSEDITSGNTIYF
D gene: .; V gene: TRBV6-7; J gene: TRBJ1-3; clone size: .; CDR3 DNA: TGTGCCAGCATTTCCCAAGACAGAGACTCTGGAAACACCATATATTTT; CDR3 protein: CASISQDRDSGNTIYF
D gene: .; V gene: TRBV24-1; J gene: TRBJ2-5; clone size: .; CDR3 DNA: TGTGCCACCAGTGATTTGCCCAAGGGGGGGGTTGCAGAGACCCAGTACTTC; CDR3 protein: CATSDLPKGGVAETQYF
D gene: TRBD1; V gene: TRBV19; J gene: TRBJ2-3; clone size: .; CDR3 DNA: TGTGCCAGTAGTCTGGACAGGGTTACAGATACGCAGTATTTT; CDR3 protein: CASSLDRVTDTQYF